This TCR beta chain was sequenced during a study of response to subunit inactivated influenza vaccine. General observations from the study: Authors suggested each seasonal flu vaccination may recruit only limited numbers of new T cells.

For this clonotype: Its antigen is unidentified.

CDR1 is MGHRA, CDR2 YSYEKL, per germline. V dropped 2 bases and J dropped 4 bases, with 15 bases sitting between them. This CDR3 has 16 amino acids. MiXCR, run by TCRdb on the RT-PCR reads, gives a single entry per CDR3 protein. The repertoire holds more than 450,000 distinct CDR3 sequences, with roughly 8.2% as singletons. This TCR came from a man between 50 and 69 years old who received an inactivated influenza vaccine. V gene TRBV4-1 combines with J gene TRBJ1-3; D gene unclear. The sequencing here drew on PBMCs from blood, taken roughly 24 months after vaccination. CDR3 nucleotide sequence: TGCGCCAGCAGCCAACTTCCGGGCCCACAGGGAAACACCATATATTTT. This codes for CASSQLPGPQGNTIYF.